The clone carrying this T cell receptor (beta chain) was observed many times. As yet, its antigen is unknown. The sample is drawn from a study of spatial heterogeneity in lung cancer. Study overall: Alpha-chain detections were consistently fewer than beta-chain detections among the sequences.

Time point denoted: sample taken at primary tumor resection. Whole RNA, isolated from tumor, nontumor lung or frozen PBMC, was sequenced without prior sorting. TCRdb recomputed calls from the 5' RACE reads with MiXCR, one row per CDR3 protein. In the table there are some 52,000 distinct CDR3 sequences, about 7% of which are singletons. Trimming stripped 8 bases from V and 11 bases from J, with 15 bases between. The germline gives CDR1 LNHNV, CDR2 YYDKDF (reference sequence). The length of the CDR3 is 11 residues. The study's findings and limits: Among blood samples, ubiquitous expanded tumor TCRs appeared more at resection than at follow-up.

Source: PBMCs, taken at surgery. This clonotype originated in a female donor with early-stage non-small cell lung cancer. The chain is built from TRBV15 and TRBJ1-1, with D possibly matching TRBD1 (5 bases). This CDR3 reads CATVQEGAAFF. The CDR3 region has the DNA TGTGCCACCGTACAGGAGGGCGCCGCTTTCTTT.